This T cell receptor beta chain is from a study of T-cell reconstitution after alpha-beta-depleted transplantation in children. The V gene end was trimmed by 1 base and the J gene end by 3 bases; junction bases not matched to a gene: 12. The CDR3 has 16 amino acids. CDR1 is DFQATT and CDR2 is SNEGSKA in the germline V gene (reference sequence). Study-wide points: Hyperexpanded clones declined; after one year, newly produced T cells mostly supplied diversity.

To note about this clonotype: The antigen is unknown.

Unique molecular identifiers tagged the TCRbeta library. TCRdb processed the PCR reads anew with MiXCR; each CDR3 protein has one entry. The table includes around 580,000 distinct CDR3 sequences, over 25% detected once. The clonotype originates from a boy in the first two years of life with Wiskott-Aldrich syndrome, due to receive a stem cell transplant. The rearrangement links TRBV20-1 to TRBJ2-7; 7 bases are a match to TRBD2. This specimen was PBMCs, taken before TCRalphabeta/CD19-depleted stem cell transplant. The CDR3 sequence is CSARVALGGAFYEQYF. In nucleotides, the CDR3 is TGCAGTGCTAGAGTAGCATTGGGAGGGGCATTCTACGAGCAGTACTTC.